A single sample gave rise to the 26 T cell receptor beta chains below, sequenced in a study of T cells after yellow fever vaccination. A single record per CDR3 protein comes from TCRdb applying MiXCR to the 5' RACE reads. The table lists 120,000 or so distinct CDR3 sequences, roughly 15% of them singletons. Sequenced material: CD8+ T cells sorted from PBMCs, taken 5 days after the yellow fever booster vaccination. These receptors originate from a man between 18 and 29 years old who received the YFV17D yellow fever vaccine.

This clonotype was counted a few times. The chain has TRBV11-2 and TRBJ1-1; no definite D call. Germline V gene data show CDR1 as SGHAT and CDR2 as FQNNGV. CDR3 length: 12 residues. V was shortened by 5 bases and J by 2 bases, with 6 bases between the two germline ends. CDR3 nucleotides: TGTGCCAGCAGCGCCGCAAACACTGAAGCTTTCTTT. Its protein is CASSAANTEAFF.

This clonotype has only a few counts. The chain recombines TRBV12-3 or TRBV12-4 with TRBJ2-3; no clear D gene. CDR3 size: 16 residues. Trimming left V 8 bases short and J 0 bases short, with 18 bases between. The CDR3 loop is CASQSTDEGSTDTQYF. For the CDR3, the DNA is TGTGCCAGCCAAAGTACTGACGAAGGGAGCACAGATACGCAGTATTTT.

The chain carries TRBV6-2 or TRBV6-3 and TRBJ2-2, with D possibly TRBD1 on 6 matching bases. Per the germline V gene, CDR1 is MNHEY and CDR2 is SVGEGT. CDR3 length equals 19 residues. With 0 bases removed from V and 3 bases from J, the gap between germline ends came to 20 bases. In DNA, the CDR3 is TGTGCCAGCAGTTACTCGACACAGGGAGAAGGGGCCGACACCGGGGAGCTGTTTTTT. Translating gives CASSYSTQGEGADTGELFF.

The genes are TRBV6-2 or TRBV6-3 and TRBJ2-7; TRBD2 might be the D (6 bases). The germline gives CDR1 MNHEY, CDR2 SVGEGT. This CDR3 comprises 14 residues. V shed 10 bases and J shed 2 bases, with 18 bases lying between them. The CDR3 reads CANPPPGVTYEQYV. The CDR3 DNA follows: TGTGCCAATCCCCCCCCGGGGGTCACCTACGAGCAGTACGTC.

In its sample, this clonotype was seen a few times. The chain uses TRBV5-4 and TRBJ2-7, with D maybe TRBD1 (6 bases). The CDR3 extends over 12 amino acids. Trimming cost V 0 bases and J 7 bases, with 8 bases left between them. Germline V gives CDR1 SGHNT, CDR2 YYREEE (reference sequence). The DNA of the CDR3 is TGTGCCAGCAGCTTGGACAGGGTTGAGCAGTACGTC. As protein: CASSLDRVEQYV.

This clonotype was observed many times. The rearrangement uses TRBV11-2 and TRBJ2-1; D gene ambiguous. The germline V and J ends were trimmed by 3 bases and 6 bases, with 12 bases remaining between them. This CDR3 region has 14 residues. CDR1 and CDR2 (germline): SGHAT, FQNNGV. This CDR3 is CASSLTSLGNEQFF. CDR3 in DNA: TGTGCCAGCAGCTTGACATCTCTTGGCAATGAGCAGTTCTTC.

The chain has TRBV4-2 and TRBJ2-3, with TRBD2 identical over 10 bases. Unmatched junction bases numbered 5, after V lost 0 bases and J lost 5 bases. Germline CDR1 LGHNA, CDR2 YNFKEQ. The CDR3 runs 16 residues. For the CDR3, the DNA is TGTGCCAGCAGCCAAGAAAGCGGGGGGGCCGTAGATACGCAGTATTTT. Translated: CASSQESGGAVDTQYF.

This clonotype was counted a few times. The genes are TRBV12-3 or TRBV12-4 and TRBJ2-3; maybe TRBD2 (7 bases). With 2 bases removed from V and 6 bases from J, the gap between germline ends came to 15 bases. The CDR3 covers 15 residues. The CDR3, as DNA: TGTGCCAGCAGTTTATGGGGGGGGCTCAGTGATACGCAGTATTTT. It translates to CASSLWGGLSDTQYF.

The chain combines TRBV7-9 with TRBJ2-7; D is uncertain. Germline V CDR1 and CDR2: SEHNR, FQNEAQ (reference sequence). The V end lost 0 bases, the J end lost 7 bases, and 10 bases lay between the germline ends. This CDR3 contains 13 residues. This chain's CDR3 is CASSLALPREQYF. Written as DNA, the CDR3 is TGTGCCAGCAGCTTAGCGCTCCCACGGGAGCAGTACTTC.

This clonotype was detected only a few times. The J gene is TRBJ2-1, the V gene TRBV12-5, with D perhaps matching TRBD2 (6 bases). This CDR3 has 16 residues. Germline CDR1 LGHNT, CDR2 FRNRAP. Trimming removed 0 bases at V and 7 bases at J, with 16 bases between. The CDR3 loop reads CASGLVRVGGVNEQFF. Written as DNA, the CDR3 is TGTGCTAGTGGTTTGGTACGCGTCGGGGGTGTTAATGAGCAGTTCTTC.

J is TRBJ2-1 and V is TRBV2, with 10 bases fitting TRBD2. The CDR3 runs 17 residues. Trimming at V came to 7 bases and at J to 5 bases, leaving 14 bases not matched to a gene. Germline-derived CDR1 and CDR2 are SNHLY and FYNNEI. The CDR3 nucleotides are TGTGCCAGCACCCCCTTCGGTCTAGCGGGGGCCCACAATGAGCAGTTCTTC. Translated: CASTPFGLAGAHNEQFF.

The J gene is TRBJ1-4, the V gene TRBV2, with D possibly TRBD1 on 5 matching bases. The CDR3 sequence is 14 residues long. Trimming stripped 8 bases from V and 5 bases from J, with 15 bases between. Per the germline V gene, CDR1 is SNHLY and CDR2 is FYNNEI. The DNA of the CDR3 is TGTGCCAGCCTCCGGAGGGGAACCAATGAAAAACTGTTTTTT. Translation: CASLRRGTNEKLFF.

V and J are TRBV6-5 and TRBJ1-3; D is undetermined. CDR3 length: 15 amino acids. Germline CDR1 is MNHEY and CDR2 is SVGAGI. Trimming stripped 2 bases from V and 0 bases from J, with 8 bases between. This CDR3 is CASSYRGFSGNTIYF. Here the CDR3 DNA reads TGTGCCAGCAGTTACCGGGGTTTCTCTGGAAACACCATATATTTT.

The chain combines TRBV2 with TRBJ2-7; the D gene is possibly TRBD2 (6 bases). V gave up 6 bases and J gave up 0 bases, with 9 bases separating them. The CDR3 totals 13 residues. Germline V gene lookup returns CDR1 SNHLY and CDR2 FYNNEI. CDR3 protein: CASSRGFSYEQYV. The CDR3 DNA follows: TGTGCCAGCAGCCGGGGGTTCTCCTACGAGCAGTACGTC.

The J gene is TRBJ2-1, the V gene TRBV4-1; D is undetermined. The CDR3 has 12 residues. V lost 0 bases to trimming and J lost 6 bases, with 3 bases between them. Germline loops: CDR1 MGHRA, CDR2 YSYEKL. The CDR3 protein is CASSQERNEQFF. In DNA, the CDR3 is TGCGCCAGCAGCCAAGAGCGCAATGAGCAGTTCTTC.

CDR3 amino acids: CATSRDRAGETQYF. The CDR3 DNA reads as TGTGCCACCAGCAGGGACAGGGCAGGGGAGACCCAGTACTTC. The V gene is TRBV15, the J gene TRBJ2-5, with 8 bases that match TRBD1. CDR3 size: 14 residues. V trimming: 3 bases; J trimming: 5 bases; junction bases outside the gene matches: 5. Germline CDR1 and CDR2: LNHNV and YYDKDF (reference sequence).

This clonotype was seen more than once but under ten times. The gene calls are TRBV12-3 or TRBV12-4 and TRBJ2-5, with TRBD1 identical over 7 bases. This CDR3 comprises 15 residues. V was clipped by 4 bases and J by 4 bases; unmatched bases: 9. The CDR3 spells CASSSGQEWGETQYF. DNA for the CDR3: TGTGCCAGCAGTTCCGGACAGGAATGGGGAGAGACCCAGTACTTC.

This clonotype was observed a handful of times. This chain links TRBV5-1 with TRBJ2-3; 8 bases are a match to TRBD1. Germline CDR1 reads SGHRS; CDR2 reads YFSETQ. V was pared by 1 base and J by 8 bases, with 12 bases of the junction left unmatched. CDR3 size: 16 residues. DNA for the CDR3: TGCGCCAGCAGCTTGTACAGGACAGGGCCCGCAGGTACGCAGTATTTT. Protein product: CASSLYRTGPAGTQYF.

This clonotype was seen ten or more times. The rearrangement links TRBV5-4 to TRBJ2-5, with D uncertain. The CDR3 has 15 amino acids. V was cut by 0 bases and J by 5 bases, with 14 bases left in between. Looked up from germline, CDR1 is SGHNT and CDR2 is YYREEE (reference sequence). The DNA for the CDR3 is TGTGCCAGCAGCTTGGGGGTTGAAGCGAAGGAGACCCAGTACTTC. Translated: CASSLGVEAKETQYF.

CDR3 region: CASSDPFGLGRGSTGELFF. In DNA, the CDR3 is TGTGCCAGCAGCGACCCCTTCGGGCTTGGCAGGGGGAGCACCGGGGAGCTGTTTTTT. The rearrangement uses TRBV7-3 and TRBJ2-2, with TRBD1 matching 7 bases. With V trimmed by 5 bases and J by 4 bases, 19 bases remained unmatched. Per the germline V gene, CDR1 is SGHTA and CDR2 is FQGTGA. This CDR3 spans 19 amino acids.

A few counts support this clonotype. The rearrangement uses TRBV27 and TRBJ2-1; no firm D call. Germline CDR1 is MNHEY and CDR2 is SMNVEV (reference sequence). Trimming took off 3 bases at V and 2 bases at J, with 8 bases between the two ends. This CDR3 is 14 amino acids long. CDR3: CASSFAVAYNEQFF. CDR3 DNA sequence: TGTGCCAGCAGTTTTGCTGTGGCCTACAATGAGCAGTTCTTC.

This clonotype was seen many times. The V gene is TRBV9, the J gene TRBJ2-3, with a possible D match to TRBD2 (5 bases). The CDR3 has 15 amino acids. V lost 7 bases and J 2 bases, leaving 17 bases between the germline ends. Germline V gives CDR1 SGDLS, CDR2 YYNGEE. The CDR3 spells CASGGLSSNTDTQYF. The CDR3 DNA follows: TGTGCCAGCGGAGGACTGTCAAGTAACACAGATACGCAGTATTTT.

This clonotype was counted a few times. V usage is TRBV4-1 and J usage is TRBJ2-1; the D gene is possibly TRBD1 (7 bases). V lost 4 bases and J 7 bases, leaving 20 bases between the germline ends. This CDR3 has 16 amino acids. CDR1 and CDR2 from the germline V gene are MGHRA and YSYEKL. The CDR3 DNA is TGCGCCAGCAGCCTCAAGATGTCGGCAGGGGGGAATGAGCAGTTCTTC. It specifies CASSLKMSAGGNEQFF.

The rearrangement joins TRBV11-2 to TRBJ2-5, with 8 bases matching TRBD2. V lost 3 bases, J lost 1 base, and 16 bases stayed unmatched. CDR3 length equals 19 residues. In germline, CDR1 is SGHAT, CDR2 FQNNGV. The CDR3 region is CASSLAPAGSSGSQETQYF. The CDR3 nucleotides read TGTGCCAGCAGCTTGGCCCCGGCAGGTTCAAGCGGGAGCCAAGAGACCCAGTACTTC.

Concerning this clonotype itself: Mismatch with germline at one junction end may stem from a read error. The chain couples TRBV7-9 to TRBJ2-3, with 7 bases matching TRBD1. Germline CDR1 SEHNR, CDR2 FQNEAQ (reference sequence). This CDR3 region has 12 residues. This CDR3 reads CASSLGTVTQYF. The CDR3 nucleotides are TGTGCCAGCAGCTTGGGGACAGTTACGCAGTATTTT.

The chain couples TRBV4-1 to TRBJ2-2, with D maybe TRBD1 (6 bases). CDR1 MGHRA and CDR2 YSYEKL come from the germline V gene. Trimming took off 6 bases at V and 4 bases at J, with 9 bases between the two ends. The CDR3 spans 13 residues. CDR3 coding DNA: TGCGCCAGCAGAAAACAGGGCACCGGGGAGCTGTTTTTT. Its translation is CASRKQGTGELFF.